This passage covers 6 T cell receptor beta chains from one sample sequenced in a study of T cell responses to AZD1222 COVID-19 vaccine. This table comes from immunoSEQ multiplex PCR, and its TCRdb copy is limited to in-frame clones, with some not included. The repertoire holds about 150,000 clones, with around 93% as singletons. The sequencing here drew on peripheral blood, taken on day 0 of AZD1222 vaccination. The receptors were gathered from an adult in good health.

The chain joins TRBV19 to TRBJ1-2; no firm D call. The ends were cut back, 4 bases at V and 4 bases at J, with 13 bases in the middle. The germline V gene encodes CDR1 LNHDA and CDR2 SQIVND (reference sequence). The CDR3 has 14 residues. CDR3 nucleotide sequence: TGTGCCAGTAGTACCGTACAACTGACCTATGGCTACACCTTC. It translates to CASSTVQLTYGYTF.

The genes are TRBV13 and TRBJ2-3; 9 bases are a match to TRBD1. The trim removed 7 bases at V and 2 bases at J, leaving 7 bases unmatched. Germline V lookup: CDR1 PRHDT, CDR2 FYEKMQ (reference sequence). The CDR3 loop spans 15 amino acids. The CDR3 protein is CASTLGDRATDTQYF. The CDR3 nucleotides read TGTGCCAGCACCCTCGGGGACAGGGCCACAGATACGCAGTATTTT.

This clone was counted once. The gene calls are TRBV19 and TRBJ1-1; D gene unclear. Trimming shortened V by 5 bases and J by 1 base, and 11 bases separated the two germline ends. Germline V gives CDR1 LNHDA, CDR2 SQIVND (reference sequence). CDR3 size: 14 residues. CDR3 DNA: TGTGCCAGTAGTGTGGGAGACGGGAACACTGAAGCTTTCTTT. As protein: CASSVGDGNTEAFF.

The genes are TRBV11-3 and TRBJ2-6; TRBD1 matches at 9 bases. V shed 0 bases, J shed 1 base, and the junction held 7 bases outside the gene matches. The V gene's germline CDR1 is SGHNT and CDR2 YENEEA. This CDR3 comprises 19 residues. CDR3 amino acids: CASSLESTGGLSGANVLTF. CDR3 in DNA: TGTGCCAGCAGCTTAGAATCGACAGGGGGACTATCTGGGGCCAACGTCCTGACTTTC.

The chain is built from TRBV10-1 and TRBJ1-1, with D tentatively TRBD1 (5 bases). Germline CDR1 is WNHNN and CDR2 is SYGVQD (reference sequence). The CDR3 contains 14 residues. The V and J ends lost 6 bases and 4 bases respectively, with 15 bases between them. The DNA of the CDR3 is TGCGCCAGCAGGAACACAGGAGGAGGCACTGAAGCTTTCTTT. Translated, it gives CASRNTGGGTEAFF.

The CDR3 loop is CSASNKLHLNTGELFF. The CDR3 DNA follows: TGCAGTGCTAGTAATAAACTACACCTTAACACCGGGGAGCTGTTTTTT. The chain employs TRBV20-1 and TRBJ2-2; D is undetermined. This CDR3 contains 16 residues. Germline CDR1 and CDR2: DFQATT and SNEGSKA (reference sequence). V lost 3 bases and J 2 bases, leaving 16 bases between the germline ends.